The sequence of this TCR beta chain was determined in a study of T-cell reconstitution after alpha-beta-depleted transplantation in children. Preparation of the TCRbeta library was carried out with unique molecular identifiers. TCRdb ran MiXCR on the PCR reads and lists one entry per CDR3 protein. Among a few hundred thousand distinct CDR3 sequences listed, more than 9% were seen once. This clonotype was recorded at least ten times. The clonotype was recovered from a human donor who donated a stem cell graft to a child with SCID. This sample comprised PBMCs from the stem cell graft donor, obtained from the stem cell graft.

The DNA of the CDR3 is TGTGCCAGCAGCTCCGAGGATACGCAGTATTTT. Protein: CASSSEDTQYF. The chain links TRBV11-3 to TRBJ2-3; no clear D. The CDR3 contains 11 residues. The germline gives CDR1 SGHNT, CDR2 YENEEA. Trimming pared 4 bases from V and 6 bases from J, leaving 5 bases between.